These 2 T cell receptor beta chains were sequenced from one sample in a study of T cells in Graves' hyperthyroidism and ophthalmopathy. TCR beta CDR3 regions were amplified from RNA. TCR CDR3 underwent first-round RT-PCR with the HTBI primer set. TCRdb used MiXCR to reprocess the multiplex PCR reads, holding one entry per CDR3 protein. The table includes some 500,000 distinct CDR3 sequences, roughly an eighth detected once. Sequenced sample: blood. The receptors originated from a woman between 18 and 29 years old with Graves' hyperthyroidism.

This clonotype appeared many times. The chain combines TRBV29-1 with TRBJ2-5; D is undetermined. Trimming removed 5 bases at V and 0 bases at J, with 10 bases between. Germline lookup yields CDR1 SQVTM and CDR2 ANQGSEA. This CDR3 region has 13 residues. The CDR3 spells CSVWSANQETQYF. The CDR3 bases are TGCAGCGTTTGGTCGGCGAACCAAGAGACCCAGTACTTC.

At least ten counts were recorded for this clonotype. V is TRBV18 and J is TRBJ2-7, with D maybe TRBD2 (6 bases). V was shortened by 4 bases and J by 0 bases, with 13 bases between the two germline ends. The CDR3 has 15 amino acids. Looked up from germline, CDR1 is KGHSH and CDR2 is LQKENI. CDR3 residues: CASSRGEILSYEQYF. The DNA of the CDR3 is TGTGCCAGCTCACGGGGGGAGATCCTCTCCTACGAGCAGTACTTC.